Below, one T cell receptor (beta chain) is given with its context. Its target is not known. The V segment lost 4 bases and the J segment 6 bases; nucleotides outside the gene matches: 9. Germline assignment: CDR1 LGHNA and CDR2 YSLEER. CDR3 length: 16 amino acids. Preparing the TCRbeta library involved the use of unique molecular identifiers. TCRdb fed the PCR reads into MiXCR, producing one record per CDR3 protein. The sample has more than 400,000 distinct CDR3 sequences, more than 9.5% seen once. The sample belongs to a study of T-cell reconstitution after alpha-beta-depleted transplantation in children. Broader study findings: Expanded graft clones numbering several hundred reportedly gave rise to alpha-beta T cells about two months after transplant. In some patients, recipient T cells and intrathymic progenitors surviving conditioning explained high day-60 diversity. Diversity and T-cell counts at one year after transplant derived mostly from new T cells.

Here the sequenced sample was PBMCs, mostly from graft donor cells, taken 180 days after TCRalphabeta/CD19-depleted stem cell transplant. The sequence derives from a female patient between 2 and 15 years old who had a stem cell transplant for aplastic anemia, so the T cells may come from the graft donor. This chain connects TRBV4-3 to TRBJ2-2; 9 nucleotides line up with TRBD1. CDR3 nucleotides: TGCGCCAGCAGCCGGCAGGGGACAGGGTATCCCGGGGAGCTGTTTTTT. The encoded protein is CASSRQGTGYPGELFF.